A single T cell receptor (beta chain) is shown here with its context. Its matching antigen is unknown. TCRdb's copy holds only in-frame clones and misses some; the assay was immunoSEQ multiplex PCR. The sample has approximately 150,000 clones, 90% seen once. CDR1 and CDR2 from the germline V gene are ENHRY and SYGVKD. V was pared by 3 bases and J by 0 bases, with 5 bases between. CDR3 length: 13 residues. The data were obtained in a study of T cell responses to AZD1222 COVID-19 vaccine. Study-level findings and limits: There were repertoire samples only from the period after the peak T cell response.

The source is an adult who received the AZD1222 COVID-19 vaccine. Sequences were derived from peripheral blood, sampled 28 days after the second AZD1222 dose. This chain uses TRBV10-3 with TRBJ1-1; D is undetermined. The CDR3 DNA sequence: TGTGCCATCAGTGAACAGATGAACACTGAAGCTTTCTTT. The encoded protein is CAISEQMNTEAFF.